The 14 T cell receptor beta chains in this list originate from one sample, sequenced in a study of control samples from healthy donors and cancer patients. Assay used: immunoSEQ multiplex PCR; TCRdb lists only in-frame clones, some missing. This table holds about 120,000 clones, 85% to 95% found once. The sequencing sample was made of blood. Receptors were obtained from a man aged 25 to 40 in good health.

This clone was observed once. The chain employs TRBV4-1 and TRBJ1-4, with TRBD1 as a possible D gene (5 bases). Looked up from germline, CDR1 is MGHRA and CDR2 is YSYEKL. The CDR3 extends over 17 amino acids. Trimming shortened V by 4 bases and J by 2 bases, and 17 bases separated the two germline ends. The CDR3 region has the DNA TGCGCCAGCAGCCCCGAACCCCAGGGATCGACTAATGAAAAACTGTTTTTT. Translation gives CASSPEPQGSTNEKLFF.

The genes are TRBV15 and TRBJ2-3, with 9 bases that match TRBD2. The V and J ends lost 4 bases and 0 bases, in that order; junction bases with no gene match: 5. This CDR3 spans 16 amino acids. The germline CDR1 and CDR2 sequences are LNHNV and YYDKDF (reference sequence). In DNA, the CDR3 is TGTGCCACCAGCATTCAAAGCGGGGGGAGCACAGATACGCAGTATTTT. This translates into CATSIQSGGSTDTQYF. The complete variable domain, with remaining parts taken from reference TRBV15 and TRBJ2-3, reads DAMVIQNPRYQVTQFGKPVTLSCSQTLNHNVMYWYQQKSSQAPKLLFHYYDKDFNNEADTPDNFQSRRPNTSFCFLDIRSPGLGDTAMYLCATSIQSGGSTDTQYFGPGTRLTVL.

This chain connects TRBV2 to TRBJ1-1; D is unclear. Trimming took 6 bases from V and 1 from J, leaving 9 bases between them. Germline values: CDR1 SNHLY, CDR2 FYNNEI. The CDR3 contains 13 residues. CDR3 sequence reads: CASRGQQNTEAFF. DNA for the CDR3: TGTGCCAGCAGAGGGCAACAGAACACTGAAGCTTTCTTT. The full variable domain, in which reference TRBV2 and TRBJ1-1 provide the parts outside the CDR3, is EPEVTQTPSHQVTQMGQEVILRCVPISNHLYFYWYRQILGQKVEFLVSFYNNEISEKSEIFDDQFSVERPDGSNFTLKIRSTKLEDSAMYFCASRGQQNTEAFFGQGTRLTVV.

Comment on this clone: Other DNA sequences in this sample translate to the same CDR3. V is TRBV6-5 and J is TRBJ1-3; D is unresolved. CDR1 and CDR2 (germline): MNHEY, SVGAGI. V lost 4 bases, J lost 0 bases, and 10 bases lay in between. This CDR3 has 15 residues. The DNA of the CDR3 is TGTGCCAGCAGTTCGGACCGATACTCTGGAAACACCATATATTTT. This translates into CASSSDRYSGNTIYF.

CDR3 residues: CSVEGDMGNTIYF. CDR3 in DNA: TGCAGCGTTGAAGGGGACATGGGAAACACCATATATTTT. The J gene is TRBJ1-3, the V gene TRBV29-1; D might be TRBD1 (6 bases). This CDR3 has 13 amino acids. Germline loops: CDR1 SQVTM, CDR2 ANQGSEA. V was shortened by 1 base and J by 4 bases, with 8 bases between the two germline ends.

This clone has only one observation. The chain uses TRBV11-2 and TRBJ1-2, with 9 bases fitting TRBD1. This CDR3 has 16 residues. J gave up 8 bases and V 4 bases, and 14 bases lay outside the gene matches. The germline V gene has CDR1 SGHAT and CDR2 FQNNGV. The CDR3 sequence is CASSSTDTGQGYGYTF. The CDR3 bases are TGTGCCAGCAGCTCTACGGACACGGGACAGGGTTACGGCTACACCTTC.

This chain uses TRBV5-1 with TRBJ2-5; the D gene is possibly TRBD2 (5 bases). V dropped 7 bases and J dropped 5 bases, with 21 bases sitting between them. The CDR3 sequence is 15 residues long. Germline V lookup: CDR1 SGHRS, CDR2 YFSETQ. The CDR3 nucleotides are TGCGCCAGCCTCCGGGGTAGTGAGTATCGGGAGACCCAGTACTTC. Translation: CASLRGSEYRETQYF.

Here the CDR3 DNA reads TGTGCCAGCAGTTATTACACTGCCTATAATTCACCCCTCCACTTT. This gives the protein CASSYYTAYNSPLHF. The chain carries TRBV6-5 and TRBJ1-6; D remains ambiguous. CDR1 and CDR2 from the germline V gene are MNHEY and SVGAGI. The CDR3 loop spans 15 amino acids. V lost 3 bases and J 2 bases, leaving 8 bases between the germline ends.

The CDR3 protein is CASSHDPGTWDIYTNTEAFF. Written as DNA, the CDR3 is TGCGCCAGCAGCCATGACCCGGGGACCTGGGACATTTATACGAACACTGAAGCTTTCTTT. The chain couples TRBV4-1 to TRBJ1-1; D possibly corresponds to TRBD1 (6 bases). CDR3 length: 20 residues. The V gene's germline CDR1 is MGHRA and CDR2 YSYEKL. V lost 3 bases, J lost 1 base, and 27 bases lay in between.

The chain recombines TRBV30 with TRBJ2-1; D gene unclear. Trimming cost V 1 base and J 9 bases, with 13 bases left between them. The CDR3 spans 13 residues. The germline V gene encodes CDR1 GTSNPN and CDR2 SVGIG (reference sequence). The CDR3 bases are TGTGCCTGGAGTGCCCGTGTGGAGTCTGAGCAGTTCTTC. This translates into CAWSARVESEQFF.

The CDR3 spells CASSDTGGRNTEAFF. CDR3 sequence (DNA): TGTGCCAGCAGTGACACAGGGGGGAGGAACACTGAAGCTTTCTTT. The rearrangement links TRBV6-1 to TRBJ1-1, with 8 nucleotides matching TRBD1. Trimming took 3 bases from V and 1 from J; bases not matched to a gene: 4. This CDR3 has 15 amino acids. Germline CDR1 is MNHNS and CDR2 is SASEGT.

A note on this clone: The junction does not match germline at one end; this may be a read error. The rearrangement joins TRBV4-3 to TRBJ1-1; D gene uncertain. In germline, CDR1 is LGHNA, CDR2 YSLEER. The length of the CDR3 is 13 residues. The CDR3 DNA reads TGCGCCAGCAGCCAAGATAGGAACGCTGAAGCTTTCTTT. Translation gives CASSQDRNAEAFF.

The sample holds one count of this clone. The chain has TRBV5-1 and TRBJ2-1, with 10 bases that match TRBD1. The germline V gene encodes CDR1 SGHRS and CDR2 YFSETQ. Trimming at V came to 0 bases and at J to 7 bases, leaving 10 bases not matched to a gene. CDR3 length equals 17 residues. CDR3: CASSLGGTGTGVNEQFF. Here the CDR3 DNA reads TGCGCCAGCAGCTTGGGTGGAACCGGGACAGGGGTTAATGAGCAGTTCTTC.

The V gene is TRBV14, the J gene TRBJ2-7, with 12 bases identical to TRBD2. Germline assignment: CDR1 SGHDN and CDR2 FVKESK. The CDR3 covers 15 residues. V gave up 4 bases and J gave up 5 bases; unmatched junction bases: 6. This chain's CDR3 is CASSPLTSGGHEQYF. CDR3 DNA sequence: TGTGCCAGCAGCCCCCTGACTAGCGGGGGCCACGAGCAGTACTTC.